This is a list of T cell receptor beta chains from one sample in a study of tumor-infiltrating lymphocytes in localized non-small cell lung cancer. The assay was immunoSEQ multiplex PCR, and TCRdb's table has in-frame clones only and misses some. The sample has more than 20,000 clones, approximately 70% seen once. The material sequenced was lung tumor tissue. The receptors originated from a human donor with non-small cell lung cancer. Each CDR3 is given with its conserved first and last residue. The D gene is left open where the match is weak. Where a row states a size, it is once, few, many or the class of an expanded clone; other rows omit it.

D: TRBD2
V: TRBV18
J: TRBJ2-2
size: once
DNA: TGTGCCAGCTCATTACGGGGGGCGAACACCGGGGAGCTGTTTTTT
CDR3: CASSLRGANTGELFF

D: TRBD1
V: TRBV29-1
J: TRBJ2-7
size: -
DNA: TGCAGCGTTACTGACAGGGGAGGAGGCTACGAGCAGTACTTC
CDR3: CSVTDRGGGYEQYF

D: -
V: TRBV5-6
J: TRBJ2-2
size: once
DNA: TGTGCCAGCAGCTTGGCGGGCGGTTTAGGCGGGGAGCTGTTTTTT
CDR3: CASSLAGGLGGELFF

D: -
V: TRBV2
J: TRBJ2-1
size: -
DNA: TGTGCCAGTTCTCGTTACCGGGACCTGAAAGGCAATGAGCAGTTCTTC
CDR3: CASSRYRDLKGNEQFF

D: -
V: TRBV4-3
J: TRBJ2-1
size: -
DNA: TGCGCCAGCAGCCCCAGGAGCTCCTACAATGAGCAGTTCTTC
CDR3: CASSPRSSYNEQFF

D: -
V: TRBV7-8
J: TRBJ1-4
size: once
DNA: TGTGCCAGCAGCTTAGGTCTAAGGGGGGAAAAACTGTTTTTT
CDR3: CASSLGLRGEKLFF

D: TRBD2
V: TRBV7-2
J: TRBJ2-7
size: -
DNA: TGTGCCAGCAGCTTAGTTAGCGGGAGCTCCTACGAGCAGTACTTC
CDR3: CASSLVSGSSYEQYF

D: -
V: TRBV5-6
J: TRBJ2-1
size: -
DNA: TGTGCCAGCAGCCCGGATCTGGGTGAGCAGTTCTTC
CDR3: CASSPDLGEQFF

D: -
V: TRBV7-7
J: TRBJ1-1
size: -
DNA: TGTGCCAGCAGCTCACAGGAAAACACTGAAGCTTTCTTT
CDR3: CASSSQENTEAFF

D: -
V: TRBV7-9
J: TRBJ2-5
size: -
DNA: TGTGCCAGCAGCCGCCTCCGCGCAGGGGAACAAGAGACCCAGTACTTC
CDR3: CASSRLRAGEQETQYF

D: -
V: TRBV6-1
J: TRBJ1-1
size: -
DNA: TGTGCCAGCAGCTATACACAAAACACTGAAGCTTTCTTT
CDR3: CASSYTQNTEAFF

D: TRBD1
V: TRBV30
J: TRBJ2-7
size: -
DNA: TGTGCCTGGGTTCCAGCCGGGACAGGGAAATCCGAGCAGTACTTC
CDR3: CAWVPAGTGKSEQYF

D: -
V: TRBV6-5
J: TRBJ2-6
size: once
DNA: TGTGCCAGCAGTTCGACTGGGGCCAACGTCCTGACTTTC
CDR3: CASSSTGANVLTF

D: TRBD1
V: TRBV5-1
J: TRBJ1-4
size: -
DNA: TGCGCCAGCAGGGCTTTCGCCGGGACAGGGGAAAAGATAGGGGAAAAACTGTTTTTT
CDR3: CASRAFAGTGEKIGEKLFF

D: TRBD1
V: TRBV6-1
J: TRBJ1-1
size: -
DNA: TGTGCCAGCAGGCCCCGACAGGGTGGGAACACTGAAGCTTTCTTT
CDR3: CASRPRQGGNTEAFF

D: TRBD1
V: TRBV2
J: TRBJ2-1
size: -
DNA: TGTGCCAGCAGTAAAAGATATCAGGGGGCTTTCTACAATGAGCAGTTCTTC
CDR3: CASSKRYQGAFYNEQFF

D: -
V: TRBV5-1
J: TRBJ2-1
size: once
DNA: TGCGCCAGCAGCTTTCTCCAGGGGTCTTACAATGAGCAGTTCTTC
CDR3: CASSFLQGSYNEQFF

D: -
V: TRBV5-8
J: TRBJ1-2
size: -
DNA: TGTGCCAGCCCCCTCTTTCAGGGGACGGGGACGGAAGGCTACACCTTC
CDR3: CASPLFQGTGTEGYTF

D: -
V: TRBV6-6
J: TRBJ2-7
size: -
DNA: TGTGCCAGCAGTTTCGCGACCTACGAGCAGTACTTC
CDR3: CASSFATYEQYF

D: -
V: TRBV9
J: TRBJ2-7
size: -
DNA: TGTGCCAGCAGCGTAGGGGCAGGGTCCTCCTACGAGCAGTACTTC
CDR3: CASSVGAGSSYEQYF

D: -
V: TRBV11-2
J: TRBJ1-3
size: -
DNA: TGTGCCAGCAGCCTCGAAGCGGGGATCAGAAACACCATATATTTT
CDR3: CASSLEAGIRNTIYF

D: -
V: TRBV19
J: TRBJ2-5
size: -
DNA: TGTGCCAGTACCTCCGGGAGCCGGGAGACCCAGTACTTC
CDR3: CASTSGSRETQYF